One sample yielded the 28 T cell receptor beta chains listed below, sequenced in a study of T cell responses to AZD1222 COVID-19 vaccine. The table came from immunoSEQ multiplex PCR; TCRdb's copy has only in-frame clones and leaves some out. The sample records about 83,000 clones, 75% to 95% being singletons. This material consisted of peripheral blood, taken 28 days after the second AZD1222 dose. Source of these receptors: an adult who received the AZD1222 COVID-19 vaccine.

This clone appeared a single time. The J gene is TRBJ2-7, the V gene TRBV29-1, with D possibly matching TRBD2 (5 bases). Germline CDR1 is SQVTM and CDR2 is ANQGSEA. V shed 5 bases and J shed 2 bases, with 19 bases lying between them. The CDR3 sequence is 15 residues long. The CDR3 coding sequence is TGCAGCGTTATACTGCCGGAGGAACCTACCTACGAGCAGTACTTC. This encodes CSVILPEEPTYEQYF.

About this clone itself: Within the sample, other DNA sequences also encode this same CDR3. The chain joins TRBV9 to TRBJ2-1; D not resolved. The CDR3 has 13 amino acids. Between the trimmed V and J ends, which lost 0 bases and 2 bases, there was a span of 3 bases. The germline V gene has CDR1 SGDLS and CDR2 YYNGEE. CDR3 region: CASSVGAYNEQFF. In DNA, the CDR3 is TGTGCCAGCAGCGTAGGGGCCTACAATGAGCAGTTCTTC.

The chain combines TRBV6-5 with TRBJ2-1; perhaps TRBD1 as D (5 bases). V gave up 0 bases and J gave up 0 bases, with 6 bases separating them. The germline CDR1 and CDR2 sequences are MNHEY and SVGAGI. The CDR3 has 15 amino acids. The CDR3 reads CASSYSRGSYNEQFF. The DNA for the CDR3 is TGTGCCAGCAGTTACTCAAGGGGCTCCTACAATGAGCAGTTCTTC.

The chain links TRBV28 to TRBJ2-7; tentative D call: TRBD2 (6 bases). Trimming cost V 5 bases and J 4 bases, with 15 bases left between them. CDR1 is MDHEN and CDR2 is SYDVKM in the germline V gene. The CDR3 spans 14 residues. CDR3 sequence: CASSGGAMLYEQYF. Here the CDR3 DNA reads TGTGCCAGCAGTGGAGGGGCCATGTTGTACGAGCAGTACTTC.

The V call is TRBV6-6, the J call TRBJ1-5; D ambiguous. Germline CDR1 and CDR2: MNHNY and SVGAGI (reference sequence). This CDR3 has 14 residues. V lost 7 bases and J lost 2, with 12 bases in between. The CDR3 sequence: CASIEVAGNQPQHF. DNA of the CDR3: TGTGCCAGCATCGAGGTGGCGGGCAATCAGCCCCAGCATTTT.

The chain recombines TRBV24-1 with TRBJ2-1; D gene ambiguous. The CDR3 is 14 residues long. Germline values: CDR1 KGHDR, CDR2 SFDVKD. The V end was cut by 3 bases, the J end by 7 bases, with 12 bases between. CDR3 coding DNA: TGTGCCACCAGTGATCCTAATTCCCCTAATGAGCAGTTCTTC. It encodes CATSDPNSPNEQFF.

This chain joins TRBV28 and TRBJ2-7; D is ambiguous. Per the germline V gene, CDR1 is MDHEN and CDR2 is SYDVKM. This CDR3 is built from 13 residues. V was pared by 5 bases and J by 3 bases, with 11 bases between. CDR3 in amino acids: CASSLGRHYEQYF. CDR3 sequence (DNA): TGTGCCAGCAGTCTGGGCAGACACTACGAGCAGTACTTC. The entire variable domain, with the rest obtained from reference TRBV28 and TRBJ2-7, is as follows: DVKVTQSSRYLVKRTGEKVFLECVQDMDHENMFWYRQDPGLGLRLIYFSYDVKMKEKGDIPEGYSVSREKKERFSLILESASTNQTSMYLCASSLGRHYEQYFGPGTRLTVT.

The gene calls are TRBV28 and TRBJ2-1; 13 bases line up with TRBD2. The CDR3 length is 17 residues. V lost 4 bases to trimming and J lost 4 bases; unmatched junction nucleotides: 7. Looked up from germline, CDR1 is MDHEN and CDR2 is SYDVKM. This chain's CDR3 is CASSSPGTSGTYNEQFF. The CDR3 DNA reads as TGTGCCAGCAGTTCTCCCGGGACTAGCGGGACTTACAATGAGCAGTTCTTC.

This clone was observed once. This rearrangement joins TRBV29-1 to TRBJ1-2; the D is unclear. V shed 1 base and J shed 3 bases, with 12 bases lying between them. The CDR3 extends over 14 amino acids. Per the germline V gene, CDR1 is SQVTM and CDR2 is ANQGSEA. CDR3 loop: CSVEGRQTDYGYTF. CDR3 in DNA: TGCAGCGTTGAAGGCCGGCAGACTGACTATGGCTACACCTTC.

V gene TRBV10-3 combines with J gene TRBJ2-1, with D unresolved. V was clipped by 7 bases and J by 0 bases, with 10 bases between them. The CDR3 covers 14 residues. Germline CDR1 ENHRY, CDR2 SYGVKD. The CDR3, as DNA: TGTGCCATCACGAGGTCCAGCTCCTACAATGAGCAGTTCTTC. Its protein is CAITRSSSYNEQFF.

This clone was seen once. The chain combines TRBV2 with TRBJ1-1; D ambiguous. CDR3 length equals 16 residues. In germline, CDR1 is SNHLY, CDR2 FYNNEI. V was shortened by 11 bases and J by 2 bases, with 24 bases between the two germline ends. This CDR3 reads CACPRRFAARNTEAFF. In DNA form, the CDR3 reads TGTGCCTGCCCTAGGAGATTTGCGGCCAGAAACACTGAAGCTTTCTTT.

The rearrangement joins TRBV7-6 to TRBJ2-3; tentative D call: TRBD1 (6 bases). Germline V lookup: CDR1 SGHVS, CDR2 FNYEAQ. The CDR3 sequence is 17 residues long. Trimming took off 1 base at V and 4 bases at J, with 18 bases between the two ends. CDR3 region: CASSLVSRRGKPDTQYF. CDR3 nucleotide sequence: TGTGCCAGCAGCTTAGTCTCCCGCAGGGGCAAACCAGATACGCAGTATTTT.

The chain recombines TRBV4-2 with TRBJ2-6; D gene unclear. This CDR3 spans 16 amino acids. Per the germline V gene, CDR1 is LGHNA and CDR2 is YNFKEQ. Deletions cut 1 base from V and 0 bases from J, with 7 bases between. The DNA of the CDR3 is TGTGCCAGCAGCCAAGGGAGTGGCTCTGGGGCCAACGTCCTGACTTTC. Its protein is CASSQGSGSGANVLTF.

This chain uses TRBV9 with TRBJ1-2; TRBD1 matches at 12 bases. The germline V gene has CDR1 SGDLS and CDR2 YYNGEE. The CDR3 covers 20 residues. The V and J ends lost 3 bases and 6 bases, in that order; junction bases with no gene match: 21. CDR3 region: CASSAGRLLDRDRGHNGYTF. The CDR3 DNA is TGTGCCAGCAGCGCAGGGCGCCTGTTAGACCGGGACAGGGGGCATAATGGCTACACCTTC.

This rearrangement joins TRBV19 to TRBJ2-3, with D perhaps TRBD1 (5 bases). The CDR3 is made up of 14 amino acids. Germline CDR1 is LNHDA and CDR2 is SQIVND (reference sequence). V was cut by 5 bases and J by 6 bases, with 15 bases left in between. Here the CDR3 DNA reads TGTGCCAGTAGTCCACCCGGACACGCTGATACGCAGTATTTT. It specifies CASSPPGHADTQYF.

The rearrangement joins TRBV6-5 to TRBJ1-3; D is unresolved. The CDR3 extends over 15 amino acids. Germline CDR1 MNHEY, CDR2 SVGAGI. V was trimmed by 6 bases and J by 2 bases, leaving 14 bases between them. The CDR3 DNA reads TGTGCCAGCAGCCCGGGCTACACTACTGGAAACACCATATATTTT. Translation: CASSPGYTTGNTIYF.

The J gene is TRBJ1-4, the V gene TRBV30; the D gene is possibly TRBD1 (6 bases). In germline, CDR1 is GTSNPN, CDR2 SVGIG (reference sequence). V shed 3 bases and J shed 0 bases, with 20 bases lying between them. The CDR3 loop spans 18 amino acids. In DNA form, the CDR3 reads TGTGCCTGGAGCCTCGTCCGGGACACTTTAGCAACTAATGAAAAACTGTTTTTT. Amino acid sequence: CAWSLVRDTLATNEKLFF.

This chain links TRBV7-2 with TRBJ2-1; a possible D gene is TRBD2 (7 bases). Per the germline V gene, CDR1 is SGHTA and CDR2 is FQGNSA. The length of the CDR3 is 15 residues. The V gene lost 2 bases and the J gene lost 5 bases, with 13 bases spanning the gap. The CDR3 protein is CASSLRGARDNEQFF. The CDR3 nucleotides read TGTGCCAGCAGCTTACGGGGGGCTCGAGACAATGAGCAGTTCTTC.

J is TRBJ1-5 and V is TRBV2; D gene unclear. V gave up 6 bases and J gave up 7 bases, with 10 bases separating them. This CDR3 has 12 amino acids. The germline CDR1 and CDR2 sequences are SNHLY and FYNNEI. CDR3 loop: CASRSDGQPQHF. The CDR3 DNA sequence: TGTGCCAGCAGATCGGACGGGCAGCCCCAGCATTTT.

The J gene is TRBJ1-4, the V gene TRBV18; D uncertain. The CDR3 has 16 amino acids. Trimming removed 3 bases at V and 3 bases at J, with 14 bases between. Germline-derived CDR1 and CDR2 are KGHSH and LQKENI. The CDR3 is CASSPLGGLPNEKLFF. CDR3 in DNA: TGTGCCAGCTCACCCCTTGGCGGGCTCCCTAATGAAAAACTGTTTTTT.

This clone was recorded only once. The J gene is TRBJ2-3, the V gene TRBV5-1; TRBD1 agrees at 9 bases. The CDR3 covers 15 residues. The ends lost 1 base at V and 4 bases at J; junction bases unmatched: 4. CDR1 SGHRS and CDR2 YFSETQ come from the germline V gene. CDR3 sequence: CASSLPQGASDTQYF. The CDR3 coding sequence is TGCGCCAGCAGCTTGCCACAGGGGGCCTCAGATACGCAGTATTTT.

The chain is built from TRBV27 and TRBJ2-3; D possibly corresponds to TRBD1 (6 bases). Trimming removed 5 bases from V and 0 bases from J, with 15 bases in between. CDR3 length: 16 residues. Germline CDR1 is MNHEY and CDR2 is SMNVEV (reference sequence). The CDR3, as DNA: TGTGCCAGCAGTCGCCGGACAGCTTCTAGCACAGATACGCAGTATTTT. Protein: CASSRRTASSTDTQYF.

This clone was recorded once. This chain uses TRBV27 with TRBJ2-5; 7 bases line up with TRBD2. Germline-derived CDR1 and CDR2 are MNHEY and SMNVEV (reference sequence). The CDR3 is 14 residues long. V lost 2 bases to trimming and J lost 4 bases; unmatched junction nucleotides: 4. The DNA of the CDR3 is TGTGCCAGCAGTTTAGCGGGAGCACCAGAGACCCAGTACTTC. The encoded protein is CASSLAGAPETQYF.

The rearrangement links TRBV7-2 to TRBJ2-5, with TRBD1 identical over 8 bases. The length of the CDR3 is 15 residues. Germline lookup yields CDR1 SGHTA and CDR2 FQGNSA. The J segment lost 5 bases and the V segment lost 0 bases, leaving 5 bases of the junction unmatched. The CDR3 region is CASSLASGGRETQYF. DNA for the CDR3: TGTGCCAGCAGCTTAGCGTCAGGGGGCCGGGAGACCCAGTACTTC.

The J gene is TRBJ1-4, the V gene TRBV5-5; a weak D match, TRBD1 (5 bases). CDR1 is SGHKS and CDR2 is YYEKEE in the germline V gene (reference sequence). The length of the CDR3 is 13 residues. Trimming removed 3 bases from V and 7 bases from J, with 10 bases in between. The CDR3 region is CASSSQGFEKLFF. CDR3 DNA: TGTGCCAGCAGCTCGCAGGGCTTTGAAAAACTGTTTTTT.

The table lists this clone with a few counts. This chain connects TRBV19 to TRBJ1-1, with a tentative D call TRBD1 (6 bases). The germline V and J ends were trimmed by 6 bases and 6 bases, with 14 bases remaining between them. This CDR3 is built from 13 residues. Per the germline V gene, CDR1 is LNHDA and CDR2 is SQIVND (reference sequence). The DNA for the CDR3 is TGTGCCAGTAGAAAACAGGGCTCCGCTGAAGCTTTCTTT. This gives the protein CASRKQGSAEAFF.

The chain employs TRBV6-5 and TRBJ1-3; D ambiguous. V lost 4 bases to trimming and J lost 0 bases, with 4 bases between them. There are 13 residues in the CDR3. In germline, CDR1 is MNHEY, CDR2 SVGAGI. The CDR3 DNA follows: TGTGCCAGCAGTTCCCCCTCTGGAAACACCATATATTTT. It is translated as CASSSPSGNTIYF.

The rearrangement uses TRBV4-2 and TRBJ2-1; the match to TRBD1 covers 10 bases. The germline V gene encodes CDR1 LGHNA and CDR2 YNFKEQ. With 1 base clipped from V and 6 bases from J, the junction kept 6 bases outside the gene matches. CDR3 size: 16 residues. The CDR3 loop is CASSQGQGAEGNEQFF. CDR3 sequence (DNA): TGTGCCAGCAGCCAAGGACAGGGGGCAGAGGGCAATGAGCAGTTCTTC.